This T cell receptor (beta chain) appears in the sequencing data of a study of T cell responses to AZD1222 COVID-19 vaccine. Pooling was applied to second doses at about 4 or about 12 weeks. V was pared by 5 bases and J by 6 bases, with 7 bases of the junction left unmatched. Per the germline V gene, CDR1 is SGHAT and CDR2 is FQNNGV. The CDR3 runs to 15 residues. TCRdb's table, derived via immunoSEQ multiplex PCR, lists solely in-frame clones and lacks some. The sample contains some 170,000 clones, approximately 90% of which appear only once. This sequence joins TRBV11-2 and TRBJ1-4; 9 positions agree with TRBD1. The sequence derives from an adult who received the AZD1222 COVID-19 vaccine. Sequences were derived from peripheral blood, sampled 28 days after the second AZD1222 dose. The CDR3 nucleotides read TGTGCCAGCAGCCAGCCGGGACAGGGCGATGAAAAACTGTTTTTT. It specifies CASSQPGQGDEKLFF.